Below are 2 T cell receptor beta chains sequenced from a single sample in a study of blood T cell repertoires in COVID-19 (dated by TCRdb to 2018 to 2020). Library construction relied on the immunoSEQ multiplex PCR assay. What TCRdb holds here is the immuneACCESS table cut down to in-frame rearrangements. Part of the clones is not present; checked against another copy, under half of the missing clones reflect an unresolved V gene, and the others are unexplained. The sample table holds roughly 80,000 clones, of which approximately 78% were seen once. The top ten clones comprise around a fifth of the sample. Sequenced sample: peripheral blood. These receptors were collected from a human donor in a cohort sampled during active COVID-19.

This chain connects TRBV7-2 to TRBJ2-7, with a possible D match to TRBD2 (6 bases). Germline assignment: CDR1 SGHTA and CDR2 FQGNSA. V was trimmed by 1 base and J by 3 bases, leaving 13 bases between them. CDR3 length equals 15 residues. The CDR3 here is CASSLEPAGSYEQYF. The CDR3 region has the DNA TGTGCCAGCAGCTTAGAGCCAGCGGGTAGCTACGAGCAGTACTTC.

This clone was seen only once. The V gene is TRBV5-1, the J gene TRBJ1-4; 11 bases align to TRBD1. From germline, CDR1 is SGHRS and CDR2 YFSETQ. This CDR3 contains 14 residues. The V gene end was trimmed by 5 bases and the J gene end by 10 bases; junction bases not matched to a gene: 7. The CDR3, as DNA: TGCGCCAGCAGTCCCGGGACAGGGGGAGGAAAACTGTTTTTT. It encodes CASSPGTGGGKLFF.